The 15 T cell receptor beta chains listed next were all sequenced from one sample in a study of blood T cell repertoires in COVID-19. Measured with immunoSEQ multiplex PCR; TCRdb has only the in-frame clones, and not every one. This sample carries about 180,000 clones, more than 85% of them seen once, and the ten largest clones take approximately 2.9%. Sequenced sample: peripheral blood. These receptors were taken from a woman younger than 45 with active or convalescent COVID-19.

The chain links TRBV28 to TRBJ2-1, with D perhaps TRBD1 (6 bases). Trimming removed 5 bases at V and 15 bases at J, with 20 bases between. Per the germline V gene, CDR1 is MDHEN and CDR2 is SYDVKM. The CDR3 is 13 amino acids. CDR3 protein: CASSDKLGQKGFF. The DNA of the CDR3 is TGTGCCAGCAGTGACAAACTCGGACAGAAGGGGTTCTTC.

This clone was observed a handful of times. The chain recombines TRBV19 with TRBJ1-5, with 7 bases fitting TRBD1. CDR3 length: 18 amino acids. Germline assignment: CDR1 LNHDA and CDR2 SQIVND (reference sequence). The V segment lost 4 bases and the J segment 0 bases; nucleotides outside the gene matches: 12. This CDR3 reads CASSTADRALDSNQPQHF. CDR3 sequence (DNA): TGTGCCAGTAGTACCGCCGACAGGGCTTTAGATAGCAATCAGCCCCAGCATTTT.

The DNA of the CDR3 is TGTGCCACCGGGGGGCAAGGACAAGGGGACTATGGCTACACCTTC. Translating gives CATGGQGQGDYGYTF. This chain uses TRBV11-3 with TRBJ1-2; D possibly corresponds to TRBD1 (6 bases). The CDR3 is made up of 15 amino acids. CDR1 SGHNT and CDR2 YENEEA come from the germline V gene. Deletions cut 10 bases from V and 3 bases from J, with 21 bases between.

The V gene is TRBV29-1, the J gene TRBJ2-2; D gene unclear. The germline gives CDR1 SQVTM, CDR2 ANQGSEA. The CDR3 runs to 13 residues. The V end was cut by 3 bases, the J end by 0 bases, with 5 bases between. The CDR3 sequence: CSVDPANTGELFF. CDR3 nucleotide sequence: TGCAGCGTTGATCCAGCGAACACCGGGGAGCTGTTTTTT.

The J gene is TRBJ1-1, the V gene TRBV28; D remains ambiguous. Germline CDR1 is MDHEN and CDR2 is SYDVKM. V gave up 7 bases and J gave up 1 base, with 4 bases separating them. This CDR3 has 11 amino acids. The chain's CDR3 is CASTQNTEAFF. In DNA, the CDR3 is TGTGCCAGCACCCAGAACACTGAAGCTTTCTTT.

This clone was observed a handful of times. V and J are TRBV27 and TRBJ1-1; a weak D match, TRBD1 (6 bases). V was clipped by 6 bases and J by 4 bases, with 18 bases between them. CDR1 is MNHEY and CDR2 is SMNVEV in the germline V gene (reference sequence). The CDR3 contains 15 residues. The CDR3 region is CASSFRTAVPTEAFF. DNA for the CDR3: TGTGCCAGCAGCTTTCGGACAGCTGTACCCACTGAAGCTTTCTTT.

V and J are TRBV5-8 and TRBJ1-3; 9 bases are a match to TRBD1. CDR3 size: 15 residues. CDR1 SGHTS and CDR2 YDEGEE come from the germline V gene. V trimming: 2 bases; J trimming: 8 bases; junction bases outside the gene matches: 8. CDR3 sequence (DNA): TGTGCCAGCAGCTTTGGACAGGGGCGGGCCTACACCATATATTTT. Encoded protein: CASSFGQGRAYTIYF.

The genes are TRBV4-2 and TRBJ2-3; D gene ambiguous. Looked up from germline, CDR1 is LGHNA and CDR2 is YNFKEQ. The CDR3 contains 17 residues. V lost 1 base and J lost 0, with 14 bases in between. The CDR3 protein is CASSQGSSRSSTDTQYF. As DNA, the CDR3 is TGTGCCAGCAGCCAAGGGTCGTCGAGATCTAGCACAGATACGCAGTATTTT.

This clone was recorded a few times. The V gene is TRBV6-1, the J gene TRBJ1-4; D possibly corresponds to TRBD1 (6 bases). There are 16 residues in the CDR3. V was cut by 2 bases and J by 4 bases, with 14 bases left in between. Germline V gene data show CDR1 as MNHNS and CDR2 as SASEGT. The DNA of the CDR3 is TGTGCCAGCAGTGAACCATTAAGGGGGAATAATGAAAAACTGTTTTTT. This translates into CASSEPLRGNNEKLFF.

The CDR3 region is CASKELWSNQPQHF. The DNA of the CDR3 is TGTGCCAGCAAAGAGTTGTGGAGCAATCAGCCCCAGCATTTT. V is TRBV2 and J is TRBJ1-5; D is ambiguous. V was cut by 7 bases and J by 1 base, with 11 bases left in between. The germline gives CDR1 SNHLY, CDR2 FYNNEI. The length of the CDR3 is 14 residues.

V and J are TRBV5-6 and TRBJ2-7, with 7 bases matching TRBD1. V shed 4 bases, J shed 5 bases, and the junction held 9 bases outside the gene matches. This CDR3 has 14 amino acids. The germline V gene encodes CDR1 SGHDT and CDR2 YYEEEE. CDR3 loop: CASSIAGTEDEQYF. Here the CDR3 DNA reads TGTGCCAGCAGCATTGCCGGGACAGAGGACGAGCAGTACTTC.

This chain joins TRBV6-6 and TRBJ1-3; the match to TRBD1 covers 8 bases. This CDR3 comprises 15 residues. CDR1 is MNHNY, CDR2 SVGAGI, per germline (reference sequence). Trimming cost V 4 bases and J 3 bases; bases outside gene matches: 5. CDR3 coding DNA: TGTGCCAGCAGTTCCAGGGGGCTAGGTGGAAACACCATATATTTT. It translates to CASSSRGLGGNTIYF.

The chain joins TRBV28 to TRBJ2-1; 8 bases agree with TRBD2. This CDR3 has 18 residues. Germline CDR1 and CDR2: MDHEN and SYDVKM. With 3 bases clipped from V and 0 bases from J, the junction kept 10 bases outside the gene matches. The CDR3 reads CASSFSWTSKSSYNEQFF. DNA for the CDR3: TGTGCCAGCAGTTTCTCCTGGACTAGCAAGAGCTCCTACAATGAGCAGTTCTTC.

The chain is built from TRBV18 and TRBJ1-5; 7 positions agree with TRBD1. The CDR3 runs 17 residues. CDR1 and CDR2 (germline): KGHSH, LQKENI. The V gene end was trimmed by 6 bases and the J gene end by 0 bases; junction bases not matched to a gene: 11. Written as DNA, the CDR3 is TGTGCCAGCTCCCCAGCCCTTACAGGGGTTAGCAATCAGCCCCAGCATTTT. Encoded protein: CASSPALTGVSNQPQHF.

The genes are TRBV28 and TRBJ1-5; D gene unclear. The CDR3 is made up of 12 amino acids. Germline CDR1 and CDR2: MDHEN and SYDVKM. Between the trimmed V and J ends, which lost 5 bases and 9 bases, there was a span of 11 bases. Written as DNA, the CDR3 is TGTGCCAGCAGTCTAGGTGGTCGGCCCCAGCATTTT. As protein: CASSLGGRPQHF.